The present T cell receptor (beta chain) was sequenced within a study of T cells after yellow fever vaccination. There are a few counts of this clonotype. In TCRdb, the 5' RACE reads were re-called with MiXCR into one record per CDR3 protein. The table has 450,000 to 600,000 distinct CDR3 sequences, less than 15% seen once. The CDR3 spans 15 residues. V shed 5 bases and J 7 bases; nucleotides not matched to a gene: 12. This sample comprised PBMCs, obtained on the day of the yellow fever booster vaccination. The sequence came from a man younger than 40 who received the YFV17D yellow fever vaccine. The chain carries TRBV12-3 or TRBV12-4 and TRBJ2-3, with 7 bases that match TRBD2. In DNA, the CDR3 is TGTGCCAGCAGTCCAAGGGCGGGAGTGGTAAATACGCAGTATTTT. This translates into CASSPRAGVVNTQYF.